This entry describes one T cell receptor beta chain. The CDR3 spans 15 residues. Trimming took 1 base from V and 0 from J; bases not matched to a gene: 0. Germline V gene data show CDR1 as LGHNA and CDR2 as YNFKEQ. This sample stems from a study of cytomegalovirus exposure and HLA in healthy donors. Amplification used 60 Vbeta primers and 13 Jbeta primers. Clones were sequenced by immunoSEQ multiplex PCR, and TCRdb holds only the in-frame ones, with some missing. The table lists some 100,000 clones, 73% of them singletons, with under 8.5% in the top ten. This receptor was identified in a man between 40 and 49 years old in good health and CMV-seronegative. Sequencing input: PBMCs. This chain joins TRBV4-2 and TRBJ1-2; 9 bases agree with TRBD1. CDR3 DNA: TGTGCCAGCAGCCAAGGGACAGGGGCTAACTATGGCTACACCTTC. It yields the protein CASSQGTGANYGYTF.